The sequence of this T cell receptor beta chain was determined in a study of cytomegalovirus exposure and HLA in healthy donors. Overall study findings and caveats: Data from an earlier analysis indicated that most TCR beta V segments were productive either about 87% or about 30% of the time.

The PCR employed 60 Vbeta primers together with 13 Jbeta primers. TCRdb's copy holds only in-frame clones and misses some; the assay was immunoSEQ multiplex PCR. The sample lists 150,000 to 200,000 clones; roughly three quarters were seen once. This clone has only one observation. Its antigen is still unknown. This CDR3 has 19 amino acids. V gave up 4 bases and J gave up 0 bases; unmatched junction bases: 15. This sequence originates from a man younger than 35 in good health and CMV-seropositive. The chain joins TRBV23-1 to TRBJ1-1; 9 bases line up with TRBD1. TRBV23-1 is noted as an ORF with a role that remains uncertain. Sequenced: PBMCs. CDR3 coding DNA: TGCGCCAGCAGTCCGATAGGACAGGGGTTATTTGATATGAACACTGAAGCTTTCTTT. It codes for CASSPIGQGLFDMNTEAFF.